These 22 T cell receptor beta chains originate from one sample sequenced in a study of OX40 agonist ivuxolimab in advanced cancers. TCRdb keeps only in-frame clones here, not all; method: immunoSEQ multiplex PCR. The repertoire includes about 110,000 clones, approximately 89% of them detected once, and about 0.28% sits in the top ten. Sample: CD4+ or CD8+ T cells sorted from blood, taken in a trial of the OX40 agonist ivuxolimab. These receptors were taken from an adult with an advanced solid tumor such as melanoma, head and neck, liver or kidney cancer.

This clone was seen only once. The chain combines TRBV19 with TRBJ1-5; D perhaps matches TRBD1 (5 bases). CDR3 length: 17 residues. V lost 5 bases and J 2 bases, leaving 19 bases between the germline ends. Germline V CDR1 and CDR2: LNHDA, SQIVND (reference sequence). The CDR3 DNA follows: TGTGCCAGTAGTCCCCTGGGAGGGGACCTTGGCAATCAGCCCCAGCATTTT. Translated: CASSPLGGDLGNQPQHF.

The chain joins TRBV7-2 to TRBJ1-3; TRBD1 matches 9 bases. The junction had 6 bases not matched to a gene; V was cut back by 5 bases and J by 4 bases. Germline V gives CDR1 SGHTA, CDR2 FQGNSA. This CDR3 comprises 15 residues. The CDR3 sequence: CASSTPGQGGNTIYF. The CDR3 DNA reads TGTGCCAGCAGCACTCCGGGACAGGGAGGAAACACCATATATTTT.

This chain links TRBV19 with TRBJ2-2, with D perhaps matching TRBD1 (5 bases). Germline CDR1 LNHDA, CDR2 SQIVND (reference sequence). The V gene lost 2 bases and the J gene lost 3 bases, with 13 bases spanning the gap. CDR3 length: 16 amino acids. CDR3 in amino acids: CASSISRGVDTGELFF. The CDR3 bases are TGTGCCAGTAGTATATCTAGGGGTGTAGACACCGGGGAGCTGTTTTTT.

The V call is TRBV4-1, the J call TRBJ1-4, with 8 bases fitting TRBD1. The V segment lost 1 base and the J segment 3 bases; nucleotides outside the gene matches: 4. The germline CDR1 and CDR2 sequences are MGHRA and YSYEKL. CDR3 size: 16 residues. This CDR3 reads CASSQVEDRANEKLFF. The CDR3 coding sequence is TGCGCCAGCAGCCAAGTGGAGGACAGGGCTAATGAAAAACTGTTTTTT.

V and J are TRBV9 and TRBJ1-5; perhaps TRBD1 as D (5 bases). In germline, CDR1 is SGDLS, CDR2 YYNGEE. The CDR3 consists of 13 residues. Trimming removed 7 bases at V and 8 bases at J, with 16 bases between. The CDR3 DNA is TGTGCCAGCGGGGCGGGGGACCGGGAGCCCCAGCATTTT. Amino acids: CASGAGDREPQHF.

This clone was counted a single time. V is TRBV5-6 and J is TRBJ2-3; TRBD2 aligns across 10 bases. Germline lookup yields CDR1 SGHDT and CDR2 YYEEEE. The CDR3 has 16 amino acids. The V gene end was trimmed by 2 bases and the J gene end by 0 bases; junction bases not matched to a gene: 3. The CDR3 DNA reads TGTGCCAGCAGCTTTCGACTAGCGGGCAGCACAGATACGCAGTATTTT. It specifies CASSFRLAGSTDTQYF.

The rearrangement uses TRBV7-2 and TRBJ2-5; D call uncertain. The germline gives CDR1 SGHTA, CDR2 FQGNSA. The length of the CDR3 is 14 residues. V dropped 8 bases and J dropped 1 base, with 14 bases sitting between them. The CDR3 sequence: CASQTSRSQETQYF. Written as DNA, the CDR3 is TGTGCCAGCCAGACATCGAGAAGCCAAGAGACCCAGTACTTC.

This chain uses TRBV7-9 with TRBJ1-1; D unresolved. V was trimmed by 2 bases and J by 1 base, leaving 8 bases between them. Looked up from germline, CDR1 is SEHNR and CDR2 is FQNEAQ (reference sequence). There are 14 residues in the CDR3. The CDR3 loop is CASSLLQTNTEAFF. CDR3 nucleotide sequence: TGTGCCAGCAGCTTATTACAGACGAACACTGAAGCTTTCTTT.

CDR3 sequence: CASRKGQANTEAFF. The CDR3 DNA reads as TGTGCCAGCCGCAAGGGACAGGCGAACACTGAAGCTTTCTTT. The V call is TRBV7-9, the J call TRBJ1-1; the match to TRBD1 covers 8 bases. The CDR3 extends over 14 amino acids. Trimming cost V 8 bases and J 1 base; bases outside gene matches: 6. CDR1 and CDR2 (germline): SEHNR, FQNEAQ (reference sequence).

The rearrangement joins TRBV27 to TRBJ2-5; 7 bases fit TRBD1. CDR1 and CDR2 (germline): MNHEY, SMNVEV (reference sequence). CDR3 size: 12 residues. With V trimmed by 4 bases and J by 5 bases, 1 base remained unmatched. CDR3 DNA: TGTGCCAGCAGTTCCAGGGGGGAGACCCAGTACTTC. This codes for CASSSRGETQYF.

The CDR3 loop reads CASSPSVADTQYF. In nucleotides, the CDR3 is TGTGCCAGCAGCCCTAGCGTGGCAGATACGCAGTATTTT. J is TRBJ2-3 and V is TRBV7-3; D might be TRBD2 (6 bases). Germline V gene data show CDR1 as SGHTA and CDR2 as FQGTGA. CDR3 length: 13 amino acids. V was pared by 5 bases and J by 4 bases, with 10 bases between.

The V gene is TRBV4-3, the J gene TRBJ2-6; D is uncertain. V dropped 2 bases and J dropped 0 bases, with 8 bases sitting between them. Germline V gene lookup returns CDR1 LGHNA and CDR2 YSLEER. CDR3 length: 16 amino acids. CDR3 bases: TGCGCCAGCAGCCAAACAACAAGCTCTGGGGCCAACGTCCTGACTTTC. It translates to CASSQTTSSGANVLTF.

This chain uses TRBV5-4 with TRBJ2-3, with no clear D. Germline CDR1 and CDR2: SGHNT and YYREEE (reference sequence). The CDR3 runs to 14 residues. V lost 0 bases to trimming and J lost 0 bases, with 5 bases between them. In DNA, the CDR3 is TGTGCCAGCAGCTTGGAGTCTAGCACAGATACGCAGTATTTT. Translated, it gives CASSLESSTDTQYF.

The chain has TRBV25-1 and TRBJ1-1; D is unresolved. CDR1 is MGHDK and CDR2 is SYGVNS in the germline V gene. The CDR3 is 12 residues long. Trimming took off 8 bases at V and 6 bases at J, with 13 bases between the two ends. In DNA, the CDR3 is TGTGCCAGCTCGCAGGTTGAGTCTGAAGCTTTCTTT. As protein: CASSQVESEAFF. Supplemented by reference TRBV25-1 and TRBJ1-1, the full variable domain reads EADIYQTPRYLVIGTGKKITLECSQTMGHDKMYWYQQDPGMELHLIHYSYGVNSTEKGDLSSESTVSRIRTEHFPLTLESARPSHTSQYLCASSQVESEAFFGQGTRLTVV.

In this sample, this clone turned up once. The chain joins TRBV19 to TRBJ1-2; 7 positions agree with TRBD1. Germline CDR1 is LNHDA and CDR2 is SQIVND (reference sequence). This CDR3 region has 15 residues. The ends lost 8 bases at V and 7 bases at J; junction bases unmatched: 16. The CDR3 coding sequence is TGTGCCAGTCGGCAACCGACAGGGTCCGGGGGTGGCTACACCTTC. This encodes CASRQPTGSGGGYTF.

The gene calls are TRBV19 and TRBJ1-2; D gene uncertain. CDR1 LNHDA and CDR2 SQIVND come from the germline V gene (reference sequence). This CDR3 has 13 amino acids. V shed 2 bases and J shed 7 bases, with 11 bases lying between them. The CDR3 coding sequence is TGTGCCAGTAGTATAAGACCCGCCGCTGGCTACACCTTC. Translating it yields CASSIRPAAGYTF.

This chain's CDR3 is CASSTQRGREQFF. The CDR3 DNA sequence: TGTGCCAGCTCAACGCAACGGGGGCGGGAGCAGTTCTTC. The genes are TRBV18 and TRBJ2-1; tentatively, D is TRBD1 or TRBD2 (6 bases each). This CDR3 is built from 13 residues. CDR1 and CDR2 from the germline V gene are KGHSH and LQKENI. Trimming removed 5 bases from V and 10 bases from J, with 15 bases in between.

This clone was recorded once. V usage is TRBV4-2 and J usage is TRBJ2-3; 8 bases line up with TRBD2. Trimming cost V 1 base and J 4 bases; bases outside gene matches: 7. The germline CDR1 and CDR2 sequences are LGHNA and YNFKEQ. The length of the CDR3 is 16 residues. The CDR3 bases are TGTGCCAGCAGCCAAGGGGCTAGCGGGCCAGCAGATACGCAGTATTTT. It encodes CASSQGASGPADTQYF.

The V gene is TRBV27, the J gene TRBJ1-1, with no clear D. V lost 3 bases to trimming and J lost 5 bases, with 13 bases between them. The CDR3 spans 14 residues. Germline lookup yields CDR1 MNHEY and CDR2 SMNVEV (reference sequence). CDR3 in amino acids: CASSFDSVGTEAFF. DNA for the CDR3: TGTGCCAGCAGTTTTGACTCGGTGGGGACTGAAGCTTTCTTT.

This chain uses TRBV6-5 with TRBJ2-7, with D perhaps matching TRBD2 (5 bases). This CDR3 has 14 residues. V lost 4 bases and J 0 bases, leaving 10 bases between the germline ends. Germline assignment: CDR1 MNHEY and CDR2 SVGAGI. The CDR3 sequence: CASSSSGNSYEQYF. CDR3 nucleotides: TGTGCCAGCAGTTCTTCCGGGAACTCCTACGAGCAGTACTTC.

In DNA form, the CDR3 reads TGTGCCAGCAGCTTAGATCCGGGTTCCTACGAGCAGTACTTC. This translates into CASSLDPGSYEQYF. J is TRBJ2-7 and V is TRBV11-2; D ambiguous. This CDR3 is built from 14 residues. Germline V gene sequence: CDR1 SGHAT, CDR2 FQNNGV. V lost 0 bases and J 1 base, leaving 7 bases between the germline ends.

The chain carries TRBV9 and TRBJ1-1, with D possibly being TRBD1 (5 bases). Germline CDR1 and CDR2: SGDLS and YYNGEE. The CDR3 spans 16 residues. The germline V and J ends were trimmed by 1 base and 4 bases, with 17 bases remaining between them. CDR3 protein: CASSVTPGPVGTEAFF. The CDR3 bases are TGTGCCAGCAGCGTAACGCCGGGACCCGTGGGCACTGAAGCTTTCTTT.